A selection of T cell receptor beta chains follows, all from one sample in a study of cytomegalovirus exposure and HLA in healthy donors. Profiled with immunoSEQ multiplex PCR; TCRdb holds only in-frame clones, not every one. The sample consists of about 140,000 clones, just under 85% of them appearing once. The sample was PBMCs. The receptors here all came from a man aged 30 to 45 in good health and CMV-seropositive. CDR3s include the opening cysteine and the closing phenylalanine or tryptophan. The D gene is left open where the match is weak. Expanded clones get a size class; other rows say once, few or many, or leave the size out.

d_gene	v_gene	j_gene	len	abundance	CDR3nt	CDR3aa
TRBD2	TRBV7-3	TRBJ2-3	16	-	TGTGCCAGCAGCTTAAAGGTAGCGGGAGTGTTGGATACGCAGTATTTT	CASSLKVAGVLDTQYF
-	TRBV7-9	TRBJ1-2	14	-	TGTGCCAGCAGCTTAGTAGTACAGGGTGGTGGCTACACCTTC	CASSLVVQGGGYTF
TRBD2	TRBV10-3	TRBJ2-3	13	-	TGTGCCATCAGTGGCGGGAGTTTGGATACGCAGTATTTT	CAISGGSLDTQYF
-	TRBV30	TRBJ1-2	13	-	TGTGCCTGGAGTGGACAGCGCGACTATGGCTACACCTTC	CAWSGQRDYGYTF
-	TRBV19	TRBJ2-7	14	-	TGTGCCAGTAGTATAGGGACATCTACTTACGAGCAGTACTTC	CASSIGTSTYEQYF
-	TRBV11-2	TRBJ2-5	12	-	TGTGCCAGCAGCTTTCAAGCGGAGACCCAGTACTTC	CASSFQAETQYF
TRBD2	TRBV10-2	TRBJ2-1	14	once	TGCGCCAGCAGCCCGGGACTAGCGGGGGGGCAACAGTTCTTC	CASSPGLAGGQQFF
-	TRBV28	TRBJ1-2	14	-	TGTGCCAGCAGTTGGGGGGGGACAACCTATGGCTACACCTTC	CASSWGGTTYGYTF
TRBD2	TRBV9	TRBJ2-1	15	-	TGTGCCAGCAGCGGAACGGGACTAGCTTCCAATGAGCAGTTCTTC	CASSGTGLASNEQFF
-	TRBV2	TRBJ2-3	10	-	TGTGCCAGCAGGACAGATACGCAGTGTTTT	CASRTDTQCF
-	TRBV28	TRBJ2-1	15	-	TGTGCCAGCAGTTTAAATTGGCCAGGGGGGAATGAGCAGTTCTTC	CASSLNWPGGNEQFF
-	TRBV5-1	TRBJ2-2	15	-	TGCGCCAGCAGCTTGGCAGCTTCGAACACCGGGGAGCTGTTCTTT	CASSLAASNTGELFF
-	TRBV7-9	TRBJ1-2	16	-	TGTGCCAGCAGCTTAGCGCTGGACAGCAACTCCGGTGGCTACACCTTC	CASSLALDSNSGGYTF
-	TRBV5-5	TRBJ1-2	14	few	TGTGCCAGCAGCTTGGCGGAGGGATCGAGTGGCTACACCTTC	CASSLAEGSSGYTF
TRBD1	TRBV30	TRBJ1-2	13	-	TGTGCCTGGAGTTCCCCCGGGACAGATGGCTACACCTTC	CAWSSPGTDGYTF
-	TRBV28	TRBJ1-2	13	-	TGTGCCAGCAGTACGCATAGTGGCTATGGCTACACCTTC	CASSTHSGYGYTF
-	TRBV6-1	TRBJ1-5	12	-	TGTGCCAGCAGTGCTTCTGGCCAGCCCCAGCATTTT	CASSASGQPQHF
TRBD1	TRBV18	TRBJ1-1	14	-	TGTGCCAGCTCCCCGACAGGGGGCGACACTGAAGCTTTCTTT	CASSPTGGDTEAFF
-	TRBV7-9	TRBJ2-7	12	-	TGTTCCAGCAGCTCTACCGGCTACGAGCAGTACTTC	CSSSSTGYEQYF
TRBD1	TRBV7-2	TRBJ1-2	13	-	TGTGCCGGGCGGGACAGTAGTAGATATGGCTACACCTTC	CAGRDSSRYGYTF
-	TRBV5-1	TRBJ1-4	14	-	TGCGCCAGCAGCCTGGACAGTCGTAATGAAAAACTGTTTTTT	CASSLDSRNEKLFF
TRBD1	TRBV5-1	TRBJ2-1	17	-	TGCGCCAGCAGCCCAAGTAGAGGGGGCCCCAGAAGTAATGGGCAGTTCTTC	CASSPSRGGPRSNGQFF
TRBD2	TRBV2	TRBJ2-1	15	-	TGTGCCAGCAGTGATTTGGGACTAGTTTTCGATGAGCAGTTCTTC	CASSDLGLVFDEQFF
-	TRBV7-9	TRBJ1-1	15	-	TGTGCCAGCAGCCCACCCTTTAACTTGAACACTGAAGCTTTCTTT	CASSPPFNLNTEAFF
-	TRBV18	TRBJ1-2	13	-	TGTGCCAGCTCCATATCAGAAATCTATGGCTACACCTTC	CASSISEIYGYTF
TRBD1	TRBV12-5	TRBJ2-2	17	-	TGTGCTAGTGGTTTGGCCTATTTAACAGGGGACACCGGGGAGCTGTTTTTT	CASGLAYLTGDTGELFF
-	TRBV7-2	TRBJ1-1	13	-	TGTGCCAGCAGCTTAGTGGGCAGAACCGAAGCTTTCTTT	CASSLVGRTEAFF
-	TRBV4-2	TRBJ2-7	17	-	TGTGCCAGCAGCCAAGAAGTTGGGCAGCCTCTATCCTACGAGCAGTACTTC	CASSQEVGQPLSYEQYF
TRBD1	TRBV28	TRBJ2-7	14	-	TGTGCCAGCAGCTGGACAGGGCTTCCCGAAGAGCAGTACTTC	CASSWTGLPEEQYF
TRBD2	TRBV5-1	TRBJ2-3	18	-	TGCGCCAGCAGCTTGACCGAAGTTAGCGGGAGGGAGACAGATACGCAGTATTTT	CASSLTEVSGRETDTQYF
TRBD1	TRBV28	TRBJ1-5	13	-	TGTGCCAGCAGGGGACAGGGCAGTCAGCCCCAGCATTTT	CASRGQGSQPQHF
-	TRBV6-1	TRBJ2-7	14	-	TGTGCCAGCACCGGCGTACAGTTGTTCTACGAGCAGTACTTC	CASTGVQLFYEQYF
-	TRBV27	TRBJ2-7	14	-	TGTGCCAGCAGTCGCCGACAGCCTCCCGGGGAGCAGTACTTC	CASSRRQPPGEQYF
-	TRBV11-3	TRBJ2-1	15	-	TGTGCCAGCAGCTTAGCAGGGTCGGATTACAATGAGCAGTTCTTC	CASSLAGSDYNEQFF
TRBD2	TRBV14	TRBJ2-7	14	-	TGTGCCAGCAGCCGCGGGGGACCATACTACGAGCAGTACTTC	CASSRGGPYYEQYF
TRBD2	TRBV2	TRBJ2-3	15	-	TGTGCCAGCGAGGGCCAAGGACTAGCGGCAGATACGCAGTATTTT	CASEGQGLAADTQYF
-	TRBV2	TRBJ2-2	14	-	TGTGCCAGCAAAATTAACAGGGCAGCCGGGGAGCTGTTTTTT	CASKINRAAGELFF
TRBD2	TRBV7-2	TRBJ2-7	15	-	TGTGCCAGCAGTTCCCAACCGGGACTAGCTCCCGAGCAGTACTTC	CASSSQPGLAPEQYF
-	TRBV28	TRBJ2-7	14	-	TGTGCCAGCAGTCCGCCCTATGAGGGCTACGAGCAGTACTTC	CASSPPYEGYEQYF
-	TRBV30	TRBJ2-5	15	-	TGTGCCTGGAGTGTAGCCCGATCGAGGGCGGAGACCCAGTACTTC	CAWSVARSRAETQYF
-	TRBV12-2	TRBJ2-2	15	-	TGTGCAAGTCGCTCCTTTTACAGGGACACCGGGGAGCTGTTTTTT	CASRSFYRDTGELFF
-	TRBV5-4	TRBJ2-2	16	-	TGTGCCAGCAGCTTGGATCTAGCCTCTAACACCGGGGAGCTGTTTTTT	CASSLDLASNTGELFF
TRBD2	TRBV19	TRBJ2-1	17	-	TGTGCCAGTGGGGGACTAAAGGGGTATAGCTCCTACAATGAGCAGTTCTTC	CASGGLKGYSSYNEQFF
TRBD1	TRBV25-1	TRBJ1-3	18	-	TGTGCCAGCAGCGGACAGGGGGCCCTCATATCGGGTGGAAACACCATATATTTT	CASSGQGALISGGNTIYF
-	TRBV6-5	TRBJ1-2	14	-	TGTGCCAGCAGTTACTCTCGGGGGAGTAAGGGCTACACCTTC	CASSYSRGSKGYTF
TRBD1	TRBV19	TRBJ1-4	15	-	TGTGCCAGTAGTACCCCACAGGGGGGGCGAGAAAAACTGTTTTTT	CASSTPQGGREKLFF
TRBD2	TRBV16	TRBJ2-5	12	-	TGTGCCAGCAGCCCGGGAGGAGAGACCCAGTACTTC	CASSPGGETQYF
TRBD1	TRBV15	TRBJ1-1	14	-	TGTGCCACCAGCAGGGACAGGGAAAGCACTGAAGCTTTCTTT	CATSRDRESTEAFF
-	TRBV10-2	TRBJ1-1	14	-	TGCGCCAGCAGCATAGGGGATTCTAACACTGAAGCTTTCTTT	CASSIGDSNTEAFF